The 9 T cell receptor beta chains below were found in one sample sequenced in a study of blood T cells in healthy people across ages. Next came a second PCR, run for about 7 to 12 cycles, which used a sample-barcoded 5' primer along with a J-beta primer mix. TCRdb re-analysed the 5' RACE reads in MiXCR, keeping a single row per CDR3 protein. This table has fewer than 800,000 distinct CDR3 sequences, around 21% appearing once. The sample was blood. These receptors were obtained from a man in his 70s in good health.

In this sample, this clonotype turned up many times. A junction end diverges from the germline sequence, so it may reflect a read error. This chain connects TRBV3-1 to TRBJ2-3; 8 bases match TRBD2. CDR1 is LGHDT and CDR2 is YNNKEL in the germline V gene (reference sequence). This CDR3 is 13 amino acids long. CDR3 loop: CASSQGPGTRADF. The CDR3 DNA is TGTGCCAGCAGCCAAGGGCCCGGGACTAGAGCCGATTTT.

As regards this clonotype: One end of the junction does not line up with germline, which may come from a read error. The genes are TRBV20-1 and TRBJ1-1; no reliable D call. Germline-derived CDR1 and CDR2 are DFQATT and SNEGSKA (reference sequence). The CDR3 runs 12 residues. CDR3 DNA sequence: TGCAGTGTTAGACCCATGAACACTGAAACTTTCTTT. It yields the protein CSVRPMNTETFF.

There are many counts of this clonotype. The V gene is TRBV29-1, the J gene TRBJ1-1; D uncertain. Trimming shortened V by 3 bases and J by 2 bases, and 1 base separated the two germline ends. The CDR3 is 10 residues long. Germline V gene data show CDR1 as SQVTM and CDR2 as ANQGSEA. CDR3 residues: CSVDNTEAFF. As DNA, the CDR3 is TGCAGCGTTGACAACACTGAAGCTTTCTTT.

The chain is built from TRBV7-8 and TRBJ1-2; 10 bases align to TRBD1. Germline-derived CDR1 and CDR2 are SGHVS and FQNEAQ. Trimming at V came to 3 bases and at J to 7 bases, leaving 8 bases not matched to a gene. The CDR3 covers 15 residues. The CDR3 bases are TGTGCCAGCAGCTTCTATGGACAGGGGGGAGGTGGCTACACCTTC. Its protein product is CASSFYGQGGGGYTF.

V is TRBV6-7 and J is TRBJ1-2; maybe TRBD1 (6 bases). TRBV6-7 is an ORF; its function is uncertain. The CDR3 is made up of 14 amino acids. Trimming left V 6 bases short and J 7 bases short, with 18 bases between. This chain's CDR3 is CASRLRQAEGGYTF. For the CDR3, the DNA is TGTGCCAGCAGGCTAAGACAGGCTGAAGGTGGCTACACCTTC.

This clonotype was detected many times. The V and J genes are TRBV6-2 or TRBV6-3 and TRBJ2-7; 8 nucleotides line up with TRBD1. CDR3 length: 17 amino acids. The V gene's germline CDR1 is MNHEY and CDR2 SVGEGT. V lost 6 bases to trimming and J lost 4 bases; unmatched junction nucleotides: 17. CDR3 protein: CASSTALWDRIFYEQYF. The CDR3 DNA is TGTGCCAGCAGCACCGCCTTGTGGGACAGGATTTTTTACGAGCAGTACTTC.

In this sample, this clonotype turned up many times. This chain links TRBV9 with TRBJ2-4; D gene uncertain. Trimming removed 3 bases at V and 2 bases at J, with 9 bases between. The length of the CDR3 is 14 residues. Germline CDR1 is SGDLS and CDR2 is YYNGEE. The CDR3 here is CASSAEVSKNIQYF. The CDR3 DNA follows: TGTGCCAGCAGCGCCGAGGTGTCCAAAAACATTCAGTACTTC.

This clonotype was observed a few times. The chain is built from TRBV12-3 or TRBV12-4 and TRBJ2-4; possible D gene TRBD1, 5 bases. The CDR3 length is 12 residues. Trimming took off 5 bases at V and 4 bases at J, with 6 bases between the two ends. This chain's CDR3 is CASSPGKNIQYF. The CDR3 DNA is TGTGCCAGCAGTCCAGGGAAAAACATTCAGTACTTC.

The chain is built from TRBV20-1 and TRBJ2-7, with 12 bases aligning to TRBD2. Germline CDR1 is DFQATT and CDR2 is SNEGSKA (reference sequence). This CDR3 comprises 15 residues. J gave up 5 bases and V 2 bases, and 7 bases lay outside the gene matches. CDR3 nucleotide sequence: TGCAGTGCTAGAAGGACTAGCGGGAAGTCCCACGAGCAGTACTTC. It is translated as CSARRTSGKSHEQYF.